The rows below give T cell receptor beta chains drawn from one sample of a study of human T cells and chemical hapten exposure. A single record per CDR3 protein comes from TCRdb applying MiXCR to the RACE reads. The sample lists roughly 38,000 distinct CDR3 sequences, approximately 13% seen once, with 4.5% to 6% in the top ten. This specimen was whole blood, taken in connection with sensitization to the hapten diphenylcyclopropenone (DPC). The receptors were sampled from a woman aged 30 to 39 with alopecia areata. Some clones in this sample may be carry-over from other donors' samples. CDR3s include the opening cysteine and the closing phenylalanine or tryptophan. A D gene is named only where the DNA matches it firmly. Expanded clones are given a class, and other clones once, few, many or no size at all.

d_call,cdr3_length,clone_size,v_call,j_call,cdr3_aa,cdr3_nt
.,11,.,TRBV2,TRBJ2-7,CASSWRNEQYF,TGTGCCAGCAGTTGGAGGAACGAGCAGTACTTC
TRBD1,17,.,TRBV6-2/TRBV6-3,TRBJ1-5,CASSRGQGRFVDQPQHF,TGTGCCAGCAGCCGAGGACAGGGTAGATTTGTGGATCAGCCCCAGCATTTT
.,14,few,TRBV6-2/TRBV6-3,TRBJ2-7,CASRWQGGPYEQYF,TGTGCCAGCAGATGGCAGGGAGGCCCCTACGAGCAGTACTTC
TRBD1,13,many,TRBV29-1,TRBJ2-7,CSASPGQGYEQYF,TGCAGCGCCTCCCCGGGACAGGGCTACGAGCAGTACTTC
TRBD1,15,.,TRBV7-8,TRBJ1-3,CASSSDRASGNTIYF,TGTGCCAGCAGCTCGGACAGGGCTTCTGGAAACACCATATATTTT
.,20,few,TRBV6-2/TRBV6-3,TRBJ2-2,CASSYSMAGGGLANTGELFF,TGTGCCAGCAGTTACTCGATGGCAGGTGGGGGCCTAGCGAACACCGGGGAGCTGTTTTTT
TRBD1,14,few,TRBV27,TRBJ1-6,CASKLTGNNSPLHF,TGTGCCAGCAAACTGACAGGGAATAATTCACCCCTCCACTTT
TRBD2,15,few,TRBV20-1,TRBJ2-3,CSASQREGVTDTQYF,TGCAGTGCTAGTCAGCGGGAGGGCGTGACAGATACGCAGTATTTT
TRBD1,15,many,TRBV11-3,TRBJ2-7,CASSGGTGYAYEQYF,TGTGCCAGCAGCGGAGGGACAGGTTACGCCTACGAGCAGTACTTC
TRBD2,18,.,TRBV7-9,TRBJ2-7,CASSSSTTGTSIPYEQYF,TGTGCCAGCAGCTCATCGACTACCGGGACTAGTATTCCCTACGAGCAGTACTTC
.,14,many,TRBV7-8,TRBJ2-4,CASSFSTSSNIQYF,TGTGCCAGCAGCTTTTCTACTAGTTCGAACATTCAGTACTTC
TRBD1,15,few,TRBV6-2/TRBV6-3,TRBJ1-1,CASSYPTGRNTEAFF,TGTGCCAGCAGTTACCCGACAGGGAGGAACACTGAAGCTTTCTTT
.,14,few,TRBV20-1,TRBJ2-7,CSATHTSSSYEQYF,TGCAGTGCTACTCACACTAGCAGCTCCTACGAGCAGTACTTC
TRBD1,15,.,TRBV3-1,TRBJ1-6,CASSQRTGRGSPLHF,TGTGCCAGCAGCCAGAGGACAGGGCGCGGCTCACCCCTCCACTTT
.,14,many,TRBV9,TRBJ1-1,CASSPAPENAEAFF,TGTGCCAGCAGCCCGGCCCCTGAAAATGCTGAAGCTTTCTTT
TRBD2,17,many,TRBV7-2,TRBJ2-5,CASSGASSGRAGETQYF,TGTGCCAGCAGCGGCGCTTCTAGCGGGAGGGCCGGAGAGACCCAGTACTTC
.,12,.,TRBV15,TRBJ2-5,CATSTVQETQYF,TGTGCCACCAGCACAGTCCAAGAGACCCAGTACTTC
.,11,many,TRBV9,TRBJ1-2,CASFSPYGYTF,TGTGCCAGCTTTTCTCCCTATGGCTACACCTTC
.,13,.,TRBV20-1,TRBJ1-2,CSAPDGLYYGYTF,TGCAGTGCTCCCGACGGACTTTACTATGGCTACACCTTC
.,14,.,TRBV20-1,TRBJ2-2,CSASKSVYTGELFF,TGCAGTGCTTCGAAGAGTGTTTACACCGGGGAGCTGTTTTTT
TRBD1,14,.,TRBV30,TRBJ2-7,CAWRGQGTNYEQYF,TGTGCCTGGAGAGGACAGGGGACGAACTACGAGCAGTACTTC
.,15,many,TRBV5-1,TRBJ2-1,CASSLASQRGDEQFF,TGCGCCAGCAGCCTAGCGTCCCAGCGTGGGGATGAGCAGTTCTTC
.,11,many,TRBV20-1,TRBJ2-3,CSARDQDTQYF,TGCAGTGCTAGAGATCAAGATACGCAGTATTTT
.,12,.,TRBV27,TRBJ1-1,CASSFKGREAFF,TGTGCCAGCAGTTTCAAGGGTAGGGAAGCTTTCTTT
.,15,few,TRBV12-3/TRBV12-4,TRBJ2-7,CASSPTTPGTKEQYF,TGTGCCAGCAGCCCTACGACGCCGGGAACGAAGGAGCAGTACTTC
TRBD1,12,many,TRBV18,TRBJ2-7,CASSLQGYEQYF,TGTGCCAGCTCACTACAGGGGTACGAGCAGTACTTC
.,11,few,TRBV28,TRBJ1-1,CAVVRETEAFF,TGTGCCGTCGTCCGGGAGACTGAAGCTTTCTTT
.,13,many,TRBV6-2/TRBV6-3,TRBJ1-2,CASRRALGYGYTF,TGTGCCAGCCGCCGAGCCTTAGGATATGGCTACACCTTC
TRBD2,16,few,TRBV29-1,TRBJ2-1,CSVVLWREVIINEQFF,TGCAGCGTTGTATTATGGCGGGAGGTAATCATCAATGAGCAGTTCTTC